The 19 T cell receptor beta chains given below trace back to one sample, sequenced in a study of spatial heterogeneity in lung cancer. This sample's time point: sample taken at primary tumor resection. TCRdb re-derived calls from the 5' RACE reads in MiXCR, one entry per CDR3 protein. In the table there are 1,800 or so distinct CDR3 sequences, 15% to 20% of which are singletons. The sequencing here drew on normal lung tissue next to the tumor, taken at surgery. The receptors shown here come from a male donor with early-stage non-small cell lung cancer.

This clonotype rates as medium-sized (0.01 to 0.1%). The rearrangement links TRBV6-2 or TRBV6-3 to TRBJ2-7; 9 positions match TRBD1. The CDR3 covers 14 residues. Germline V gene lookup returns CDR1 MNHEY and CDR2 SVGEGT. V trimming: 5 bases; J trimming: 5 bases; junction bases outside the gene matches: 7. This CDR3 reads CASSHRQGVNEQYF. For the CDR3, the DNA is TGTGCCAGCAGTCATCGACAGGGGGTGAACGAGCAGTACTTC.

This clonotype is labeled medium-sized. This chain links TRBV29-1 with TRBJ2-7; D assignment may be TRBD1 or TRBD2 (5 bases each). CDR3 length: 15 residues. V was cut by 6 bases and J by 3 bases, with 21 bases left in between. Germline CDR1 reads SQVTM; CDR2 reads ANQGSEA. CDR3: CSVRELEWGSYEQYF. The CDR3 nucleotides read TGCAGCGTGAGGGAGTTGGAATGGGGGAGCTACGAGCAGTACTTC.

This clonotype was counted at least ten times. This chain links TRBV9 with TRBJ2-5, with D tentatively TRBD2 (5 bases). The CDR3 is 12 amino acids. CDR1 is SGDLS and CDR2 is YYNGEE in the germline V gene. The V end was cut by 3 bases, the J end by 2 bases, with 5 bases between. The CDR3 DNA is TGTGCCAGCAGCGGCGGGCAAGAGACCCAGTACTTC. Its translation is CASSGGQETQYF.

As to this clonotype: A read error is possible here, since a much larger clone lies one base away. The chain couples TRBV20-1 to TRBJ2-2; 7 nucleotides match TRBD2. The CDR3 totals 17 residues. Germline V lookup: CDR1 DFQATT, CDR2 SNEGSKA (reference sequence). Trimming took 1 base from V and 0 from J; bases not matched to a gene: 8. DNA for the CDR3: TGCAGTGCTAGAGTGCTAGCGGTGAGCGCGAACACCGGGGAGCTGTTTTTT. Protein product: CSARVLAVSANTGELFF.

Within the sample, this clonotype is medium-sized. The rearrangement links TRBV4-1 to TRBJ2-1, with TRBD2 matching over 7 bases. Germline CDR1 and CDR2: MGHRA and YSYEKL. J gave up 3 bases and V 5 bases, and 13 bases lay outside the gene matches. The CDR3 covers 17 residues. The CDR3 spells CASSDLPPSGYYNEQFF. CDR3 DNA: TGCGCCAGCAGCGACCTTCCTCCTAGCGGTTACTACAATGAGCAGTTCTTC.

This clonotype was observed a few times. The genes are TRBV6-5 and TRBJ2-7; D might be TRBD2 (5 bases). There are 16 residues in the CDR3. V lost 4 bases and J lost 0, with 16 bases in between. Germline V gene sequence: CDR1 MNHEY, CDR2 SVGAGI. Written as DNA, the CDR3 is TGTGCCAGCAGTTCCCCCTACGGAGGCAGCTCCTACGAGCAGTACTTC. Translating it yields CASSSPYGGSSYEQYF.

In this sample, this clonotype is large. The gene calls are TRBV28 and TRBJ2-7, with D maybe TRBD1 (6 bases). V dropped 5 bases and J dropped 5 bases, with 13 bases sitting between them. The CDR3 runs to 13 residues. Per the germline V gene, CDR1 is MDHEN and CDR2 is SYDVKM. The chain's CDR3 is CASSRQVDHEQYF. The CDR3 DNA follows: TGTGCCAGCAGTCGACAGGTAGACCACGAGCAGTACTTC.

The chain uses TRBV7-2 and TRBJ2-7; weak D call: TRBD2 (5 bases). CDR1 is SGHTA and CDR2 is FQGNSA in the germline V gene. The CDR3 consists of 14 residues. V shed 6 bases and J shed 0 bases, with 12 bases lying between them. Here the CDR3 DNA reads TGTGCCAGCAGTCCCGACTATTTCTCCTACGAGCAGTACTTC. It yields the protein CASSPDYFSYEQYF.

This clonotype is medium-sized (0.01 to 0.1%) in the sample. This sequence joins TRBV29-1 and TRBJ2-1, with 8 bases matching TRBD2. The CDR3 spans 14 residues. Germline CDR1 is SQVTM and CDR2 is ANQGSEA. CDR3 bases: TGCAGAGTCAGTAGCGGGGAGGGGATCGATGAGCAGTTCTTC. Its translation: CRVSSGEGIDEQFF.

At least ten counts were recorded for this clonotype. In nucleotides, the CDR3 is TGTGCCAGCAGCCAAACAGGAATCCCCTACGAGCAGTACTTC. Translating it yields CASSQTGIPYEQYF. The chain employs TRBV6-5 and TRBJ2-7, with a possible D match to TRBD1 (5 bases). The CDR3 is made up of 14 amino acids. V shed 6 bases and J shed 2 bases, with 14 bases lying between them. The V gene's germline CDR1 is MNHEY and CDR2 SVGAGI.

By its share, this clonotype is medium-sized. The CDR3 is CASMRGGDEKLFF. The CDR3 DNA reads as TGTGCCAGCATGAGGGGTGGGGATGAAAAACTGTTTTTT. The chain uses TRBV12-3 or TRBV12-4 and TRBJ1-4; perhaps TRBD1 as D (5 bases). V was cut by 7 bases and J by 6 bases, with 12 bases left in between. This CDR3 has 13 amino acids.

V gene TRBV7-2 combines with J gene TRBJ2-3, with D perhaps being TRBD1 or TRBD2 (5 bases each). Between the trimmed V and J ends, which lost 5 bases and 4 bases, there was a span of 16 bases. The CDR3 loop spans 15 amino acids. CDR1 is SGHTA, CDR2 FQGNSA, per germline. The CDR3 sequence is CASSRDGLEADTQYF. CDR3 nucleotide sequence: TGTGCCAGCAGCCGGGACGGCCTGGAGGCAGATACGCAGTATTTT.

Judged by abundance, this clonotype is medium-sized. The J gene is TRBJ2-1, the V gene TRBV12-3 or TRBV12-4, with TRBD2 matching 9 bases. The CDR3 extends over 15 amino acids. V gave up 3 bases and J gave up 7 bases; unmatched junction bases: 7. Here the CDR3 DNA reads TGTGCCAGCAGTTTCGGGGCGGGAGGGCGTAATGAGCAGTTCTTC. It specifies CASSFGAGGRNEQFF.

This clonotype counts as medium-sized. The V and J genes are TRBV27 and TRBJ2-3, with D possibly matching TRBD2 (6 bases). V lost 5 bases and J 2 bases, leaving 17 bases between the germline ends. CDR1 and CDR2 from the germline V gene are MNHEY and SMNVEV (reference sequence). This CDR3 is 16 amino acids long. CDR3 DNA sequence: TGTGCCAGCAGTCCGGGACTCATGGAACCCACAGATACGCAGTATTTT. Translated, it gives CASSPGLMEPTDTQYF.

By share of the sample, this clonotype is large (0.1 to 1%). The J gene is TRBJ1-2, the V gene TRBV7-9; D remains unclear. The CDR3 extends over 12 amino acids. V gave up 4 bases and J gave up 2 bases, with 5 bases separating them. The germline V gene has CDR1 SEHNR and CDR2 FQNEAQ (reference sequence). The CDR3 DNA sequence: TGTGCCAGCAGCTCGTCCAACTATGGCTACACCTTC. Amino acid sequence: CASSSSNYGYTF.

By frequency in the sample, this clonotype is large. The genes are TRBV28 and TRBJ2-5; the D is unclear. CDR1 MDHEN and CDR2 SYDVKM come from the germline V gene. Trimming stripped 6 bases from V and 1 base from J, with 6 bases between. CDR3 length: 12 residues. The CDR3 coding sequence is TGTGCCAGCAGACAGAGCCAAGAGACCCAGTACTTC. Its protein product is CASRQSQETQYF.

This clonotype ranks as medium-sized (0.01 to 0.1%). The chain employs TRBV27 and TRBJ2-2; weak D call: TRBD2 (5 bases). CDR3 size: 14 residues. V lost 6 bases to trimming and J lost 3 bases, with 11 bases between them. Germline V CDR1 and CDR2: MNHEY, SMNVEV (reference sequence). This chain's CDR3 is CASSEGAYTGELFF. The CDR3, as DNA: TGTGCCAGCAGCGAGGGAGCATACACCGGGGAGCTGTTTTTT.

The sample holds many counts of this clonotype. The J gene is TRBJ2-2, the V gene TRBV9; TRBD1 aligns across 8 bases. The V gene end was trimmed by 6 bases and the J gene end by 2 bases; junction bases not matched to a gene: 6. This CDR3 contains 15 residues. Germline CDR1 is SGDLS and CDR2 is YYNGEE. The CDR3 region is CASTYDRGNTGELFF. CDR3 DNA: TGTGCCAGCACATACGACAGGGGAAACACCGGGGAGCTGTTTTTT.

This clonotype was recorded many times. CDR3 DNA sequence: TGTGCCAGCAGGCCCGGGACAGGGACTGAGCAGTTCTTC. Its translation: CASRPGTGTEQFF. The chain has TRBV3-1 and TRBJ2-1, with TRBD1 matching 9 bases. CDR3 length: 13 residues. With V trimmed by 6 bases and J by 9 bases, 6 bases remained unmatched. Germline V lookup: CDR1 LGHDT, CDR2 YNNKEL (reference sequence).